This T cell receptor beta chain was observed in a study of radiotherapy plus CTLA-4 blockade in lung cancer. Libraries were prepared by immunoSEQ multiplex PCR; TCRdb keeps only in-frame clonotypes and omits some of them. The data show 75,000 to 100,000 clones, around 90% seen once. Regarding the study as a whole: An expansion of tumor-derived TCR clones occurred in blood after radiotherapy plus ipilimumab.

The CDR3 is made up of 12 amino acids. In germline, CDR1 is SNHLY, CDR2 FYNNEI. Trimming left V 4 bases short and J 8 bases short, with 11 bases between. On this clone itself: Its cognate antigen is unknown.

The chain couples TRBV2 to TRBJ1-2, with unresolved D. This sequence was found in a human donor with non-small cell lung cancer that progressed on radiotherapy plus ipilimumab. This material consisted of peripheral blood, taken from a patient treated with radiotherapy plus ipilimumab. The CDR3, as DNA: TGTGCCAGCAGTGGGAACGTGGGCGGCTACACCTTC. Its protein product is CASSGNVGGYTF.